Shown below are 28 T cell receptor beta chains from a single sample sequenced in a study of shared clonotypes between healthy human individuals (dated by TCRdb to between 2020 and 2021). Library preparation used the immunoSEQ multiplex PCR assay. This immuneACCESS table, as held by TCRdb, lists in-frame sequences with V and J called but not all clones. Of the missing ones, under half trace to an unresolved V gene in checked studies; the others have no known cause. The sample table records millions of clones; approximately 95% of these occur just once. Of the sample, 1.1% is held by the ten largest clones. CD8 naive samples were CD45RO-negative cells positively selected for CCR7, giving a CD45RA+CCR7+ population that excluded TemRA cells. Sequences were obtained from naive CD8+ T cells sorted from blood. Taken with the paper, the label for cell subset or site translates to: CD45RA+CCR7+. These receptors came from a man aged 18 to 35 in good health.

The chain employs TRBV4-1 and TRBJ1-3, with a tentative D call TRBD1 (5 bases). With 0 bases removed from V and 0 bases from J, the gap between germline ends came to 12 bases. This CDR3 contains 17 residues. From germline, CDR1 is MGHRA and CDR2 YSYEKL. The CDR3 sequence is CASSQEEGPLSGNTIYF. The CDR3 DNA is TGCGCCAGCAGCCAAGAGGAGGGGCCACTCTCTGGAAACACCATATATTTT.

The chain combines TRBV5-1 with TRBJ1-4; D unresolved. This CDR3 region has 17 residues. Trimming cost V 4 bases and J 0 bases, with 16 bases left between them. Germline V gives CDR1 SGHRS, CDR2 YFSETQ. The DNA of the CDR3 is TGCGCCAGCAGCCCCTTGACCTACTATCCAACTAATGAAAAACTGTTTTTT. Translating gives CASSPLTYYPTNEKLFF.

The chain is built from TRBV7-8 and TRBJ2-3, with TRBD2 matching over 8 bases. Germline V gives CDR1 SGHVS, CDR2 FQNEAQ. Trimming at V came to 7 bases and at J to 5 bases, leaving 14 bases not matched to a gene. The length of the CDR3 is 16 residues. The CDR3 loop reads CASTRGPGGSGDTQYF. CDR3 sequence (DNA): TGTGCCAGCACCCGTGGGCCGGGAGGGAGTGGAGATACGCAGTATTTT. The variable domain in full, completed from reference TRBV7-8 and TRBJ2-3, reads GAGVSQSPRYKVAKRGQDVALRCDPISGHVSLFWYQQALGQGPEFLTYFQNEAQLDKSGLPSDRFFAERPEGSVSTLKIQRTQQEDSAVYLCASTRGPGGSGDTQYFGPGTRLTVL.

This chain links TRBV6-5 with TRBJ2-1, with 7 bases that match TRBD2. Germline values: CDR1 MNHEY, CDR2 SVGAGI. The CDR3 contains 15 residues. Germline trimming cut 8 bases from V and 1 base from J; bases unmatched to any gene: 8. The CDR3 loop reads CASGTSVASYNEQFF. The CDR3 DNA is TGTGCCAGCGGAACTAGCGTCGCTTCCTACAATGAGCAGTTCTTC.

This clone has just one count. The chain recombines TRBV5-6 with TRBJ1-1; the D gene is possibly TRBD1 (5 bases). This CDR3 is 12 amino acids long. Germline CDR1 is SGHDT and CDR2 is YYEEEE. V was pared by 4 bases and J by 7 bases, with 11 bases between. The CDR3 protein is CASSRGRYEAFF. In DNA form, the CDR3 reads TGTGCCAGCAGCCGGGGACGCTATGAAGCTTTCTTT.

The J gene is TRBJ1-3, the V gene TRBV7-9; weak D call: TRBD1 (5 bases). The CDR3 spans 16 residues. With 0 bases removed from V and 0 bases from J, the gap between germline ends came to 9 bases. Germline CDR1 reads SEHNR; CDR2 reads FQNEAQ (reference sequence). The CDR3 nucleotides read TGTGCCAGCAGCTTAGCTGACAGCCTCTCTGGAAACACCATATATTTT. It translates to CASSLADSLSGNTIYF.

The J gene is TRBJ2-3, the V gene TRBV2; 11 bases map to TRBD2. Trimming removed 5 bases from V and 0 bases from J; junction bases left unmatched: 7. Germline V gene lookup returns CDR1 SNHLY and CDR2 FYNNEI. This CDR3 has 17 amino acids. The CDR3, as DNA: TGTGCCAGCAGTTTCAGACTAGCGGGGATTAGCACAGATACGCAGTATTTT. Encoded protein: CASSFRLAGISTDTQYF.

The chain links TRBV4-3 to TRBJ2-7; either TRBD1 or TRBD2 may fit D (5 bases each). The germline V gene encodes CDR1 LGHNA and CDR2 YSLEER. Deletions cut 3 bases from V and 4 bases from J, with 16 bases between. This CDR3 is 15 amino acids long. DNA for the CDR3: TGCGCCAGCAGCCAGGGGGTTTTAGGGAGTTACGAGCAGTACTTC. It is translated as CASSQGVLGSYEQYF.

The chain recombines TRBV10-2 with TRBJ2-1; tentative D call: TRBD1 (6 bases). Trimming removed 3 bases at V and 4 bases at J, with 10 bases between. This CDR3 has 14 amino acids. CDR1 and CDR2 (germline): WSHSY, SAAADI. Here the CDR3 reads CASSDGTKYNEQFF. As DNA, the CDR3 is TGCGCCAGCAGTGATGGGACAAAATACAATGAGCAGTTCTTC.

V usage is TRBV10-3 and J usage is TRBJ2-5, with no clear D. The CDR3 consists of 13 residues. The germline gives CDR1 ENHRY, CDR2 SYGVKD. V was shortened by 8 bases and J by 2 bases, with 12 bases between the two germline ends. The chain's CDR3 is CAILQEPQETQYF. Here the CDR3 DNA reads TGTGCCATCCTACAAGAGCCTCAAGAGACCCAGTACTTC.

This sequence joins TRBV7-9 and TRBJ2-7; the match to TRBD2 covers 7 bases. J lost 6 bases, V lost 5 bases, and 10 bases had no gene match. The germline gives CDR1 SEHNR, CDR2 FQNEAQ (reference sequence). The CDR3 has 14 residues. CDR3 loop: CASSLLARWGEQYF. The CDR3 bases are TGTGCCAGCAGCCTACTAGCGAGATGGGGCGAGCAGTACTTC.

This sequence joins TRBV4-3 and TRBJ2-3; possible D gene TRBD2, 6 bases. CDR1 is LGHNA, CDR2 YSLEER, per germline. The CDR3 contains 16 residues. Trimming removed 0 bases from V and 2 bases from J, with 12 bases in between. This CDR3 is CASSQELASFTDTQYF. Written as DNA, the CDR3 is TGCGCCAGCAGCCAAGAACTAGCCTCCTTCACAGATACGCAGTATTTT.

This clone has just one count. J is TRBJ2-7 and V is TRBV9; tentative D call: TRBD2 (6 bases). The CDR3 extends over 17 amino acids. Trimming took 4 bases from V and 0 from J, leaving 20 bases between them. Germline values: CDR1 SGDLS, CDR2 YYNGEE. CDR3 in DNA: TGTGCCAGCAGCTTCCGGGACTCATTCATTTCCTCCTACGAGCAGTACTTC. Translated: CASSFRDSFISSYEQYF.

The chain recombines TRBV27 with TRBJ2-5; 12 bases line up with TRBD2. V dropped 1 base and J dropped 4; count of bases not matched to a gene: 10. Germline assignment: CDR1 MNHEY and CDR2 SMNVEV (reference sequence). The CDR3 extends over 18 amino acids. The chain's CDR3 is CASSLLIPSGRVSETQYF. The CDR3, as DNA: TGTGCCAGCAGTTTATTGATCCCTAGCGGGAGGGTTTCAGAGACCCAGTACTTC.

The rearrangement joins TRBV10-1 to TRBJ2-1; D not certain. The germline V gene has CDR1 WNHNN and CDR2 SYGVQD (reference sequence). The V end lost 0 bases, the J end lost 5 bases, and 8 bases lay between the germline ends. The CDR3 has 14 residues. CDR3: CASSESGWDNEQFF. DNA of the CDR3: TGCGCCAGCAGTGAGTCAGGGTGGGACAATGAGCAGTTCTTC.

In regard to this clone: The sample holds other DNA sequences that translate to the same CDR3. The chain recombines TRBV9 with TRBJ2-7; D perhaps matches TRBD2 (6 bases). This CDR3 has 14 amino acids. Germline V gene sequence: CDR1 SGDLS, CDR2 YYNGEE. The V end was cut by 2 bases, the J end by 2 bases, with 11 bases between. The CDR3 loop is CASSVGGDTYEQYF. The DNA for the CDR3 is TGTGCCAGCAGCGTTGGAGGGGATACCTACGAGCAGTACTTC.

The chain carries TRBV7-2 and TRBJ2-3, with no clear D. The V gene lost 9 bases and the J gene lost 2 bases, with 18 bases spanning the gap. This CDR3 region has 15 residues. The germline V gene encodes CDR1 SGHTA and CDR2 FQGNSA. The CDR3 DNA reads as TGTGCCAGTACTGCCGGAAGCGCGAACACAGATACGCAGTATTTT. The encoded protein is CASTAGSANTDTQYF. Supplemented by reference TRBV7-2 and TRBJ2-3, the full variable domain reads GAGVSQSPSNKVTEKGKDVELRCDPISGHTALYWYRQSLGQGLEFLIYFQGNSAPDKSGLPSDRFSAERTGGSVSTLTIQRTQQEDSAVYLCASTAGSANTDTQYFGPGTRLTVL.

The chain carries TRBV28 and TRBJ2-3, with 9 bases fitting TRBD1. The V gene end was trimmed by 7 bases and the J gene end by 2 bases; junction bases not matched to a gene: 4. Germline-derived CDR1 and CDR2 are MDHEN and SYDVKM. CDR3 size: 14 residues. The CDR3 nucleotides are TGTGCCAGCACACGGACAGGGGACACAGATACGCAGTATTTT. Translating it yields CASTRTGDTDTQYF.

The rearrangement joins TRBV18 to TRBJ2-5; D call uncertain. Germline V CDR1 and CDR2: KGHSH, LQKENI. The CDR3 extends over 13 amino acids. V lost 2 bases and J lost 7, with 11 bases in between. The CDR3 sequence is CASSPGRRWTQYF. CDR3 coding DNA: TGTGCCAGCTCACCAGGACGGCGGTGGACCCAGTACTTC.

The chain couples TRBV29-1 to TRBJ2-5; 9 bases align to TRBD1. After removal of 8 bases from V and 0 bases from J, the junction contained 4 bases not matched to a gene. This CDR3 region has 13 residues. Germline V CDR1 and CDR2: SQVTM, ANQGSEA. The CDR3 DNA reads TGCAGCACACAGGGGGCCCACCAAGAGACCCAGTACTTC. This translates into CSTQGAHQETQYF.

The chain links TRBV2 to TRBJ1-4; possibly TRBD1 for D (5 bases). Per the germline V gene, CDR1 is SNHLY and CDR2 is FYNNEI. The CDR3 consists of 14 residues. Trimming removed 7 bases at V and 0 bases at J, with 9 bases between. DNA of the CDR3: TGTGCCAGCAAAGTAGGGGCAACTAATGAAAAACTGTTTTTT. Encoded protein: CASKVGATNEKLFF.

The genes are TRBV11-2 and TRBJ1-1, with D possibly TRBD1 on 5 matching bases. V lost 5 bases and J lost 4, with 14 bases in between. The CDR3 sequence is 14 residues long. Germline CDR1 SGHAT, CDR2 FQNNGV. CDR3 DNA sequence: TGTGCCAGCAGCCGGCTACCCGGGGGCACTGAAGCTTTCTTT. It specifies CASSRLPGGTEAFF.

J is TRBJ1-2 and V is TRBV13; weak D call: TRBD1 (6 bases). This CDR3 spans 14 amino acids. Deletions cut 2 bases from V and 7 bases from J, with 14 bases between. Germline V gives CDR1 PRHDT, CDR2 FYEKMQ (reference sequence). CDR3 DNA sequence: TGTGCCAGCAGCTTACGGGCAGGGGCGCCTGGCTACACCTTC. It is translated as CASSLRAGAPGYTF.

This chain uses TRBV6-5 with TRBJ2-5; D remains unclear. Germline CDR1 MNHEY, CDR2 SVGAGI. The CDR3 has 13 residues. Trimming took 0 bases from V and 4 from J, leaving 6 bases between them. The CDR3 region has the DNA TGTGCCAGCAGTTACTCGGATAGAGAGACCCAGTACTTC. Translation gives CASSYSDRETQYF.

This chain joins TRBV30 and TRBJ2-2; unclear D gene. Germline V gene lookup returns CDR1 GTSNPN and CDR2 SVGIG (reference sequence). Trimming took off 1 base at V and 5 bases at J, with 5 bases between the two ends. The CDR3 covers 12 residues. Written as DNA, the CDR3 is TGTGCCTGGAGTGGGGCGACCGGGGAGCTGTTTTTT. Its protein is CAWSGATGELFF.

This chain links TRBV7-6 with TRBJ1-1, with 9 bases lining up with TRBD1. The CDR3 consists of 15 residues. Germline assignment: CDR1 SGHVS and CDR2 FNYEAQ. The trim removed 6 bases at V and 4 bases at J, leaving 9 bases unmatched. The CDR3 reads CASSQWTGASTEAFF. The DNA for the CDR3 is TGTGCCAGCAGTCAATGGACAGGGGCGAGCACTGAAGCTTTCTTT.

Details on this clone: Other DNA variants within this sample encode the same CDR3. V is TRBV5-4 and J is TRBJ2-5; D is ambiguous. V dropped 0 bases and J dropped 1 base, with 7 bases sitting between them. Germline V gene lookup returns CDR1 SGHNT and CDR2 YYREEE (reference sequence). The CDR3 loop spans 14 amino acids. The CDR3 DNA is TGTGCCAGCAGCTTGGAGGCAGGCCAAGAGACCCAGTACTTC. It is translated as CASSLEAGQETQYF. Supplemented by reference TRBV5-4 and TRBJ2-5, the full variable domain reads ETGVTQSPTHLIKTRGQQVTLRCSSQSGHNTVSWYQQALGQGPQFIFQYYREEENGRGNFPPRFSGLQFPNYSSELNVNALELDDSALYLCASSLEAGQETQYFGPGTRLLVL.

The rearrangement uses TRBV2 and TRBJ1-1; D is undetermined. Germline CDR1 reads SNHLY; CDR2 reads FYNNEI. This CDR3 contains 14 residues. With 7 bases removed from V and 3 bases from J, the gap between germline ends came to 15 bases. CDR3 residues: CASIPPEGHTEAFF. CDR3 nucleotides: TGTGCCAGCATACCCCCGGAGGGCCACACTGAAGCTTTCTTT. The full variable domain, rest sourced from reference TRBV2 and TRBJ1-1, is EPEVTQTPSHQVTQMGQEVILRCVPISNHLYFYWYRQILGQKVEFLVSFYNNEISEKSEIFDDQFSVERPDGSNFTLKIRSTKLEDSAMYFCASIPPEGHTEAFFGQGTRLTVV.